One and the same sample provided the 15 T cell receptor beta chains below, sequenced in a study of T cell responses to AZD1222 COVID-19 vaccine. The assay was immunoSEQ multiplex PCR, and TCRdb's table has in-frame clones only and misses some. The table has some 49,000 clones, about 90% seen once. Sequences were derived from peripheral blood, sampled 28 days after the second AZD1222 dose. These receptors were obtained from an adult who received the AZD1222 COVID-19 vaccine.

The J gene is TRBJ1-5, the V gene TRBV7-8, with 9 nucleotides matching TRBD1. Trimming took 2 bases from V and 6 from J; bases not matched to a gene: 8. Germline V gene sequence: CDR1 SGHVS, CDR2 FQNEAQ. The CDR3 has 16 amino acids. The CDR3 DNA reads as TGTGCCAGCAGCTTACGGGACGGACAGGGGTTTCAGCCCCAGCATTTT. Its translation: CASSLRDGQGFQPQHF.

The V gene is TRBV7-6, the J gene TRBJ1-3; no firm D call. This CDR3 has 17 residues. From germline, CDR1 is SGHVS and CDR2 FNYEAQ. V lost 1 base, J lost 0 bases, and 13 bases lay in between. In DNA form, the CDR3 reads TGTGCCAGCAGCTTAGAATCCCCCGGAGTCTCTGGAAACACCATATATTTT. This translates into CASSLESPGVSGNTIYF.

This clone was seen just once. This rearrangement joins TRBV12-3 or TRBV12-4 to TRBJ2-3; D not resolved. This CDR3 has 12 amino acids. Trimming removed 7 bases from V and 6 bases from J, with 11 bases in between. The CDR3 nucleotides read TGTGCCAGCACCGACGTGGGGGATACGCAGTATTTT. Encoded protein: CASTDVGDTQYF.

CDR3 region: CASSSGRLDTGELFF. As DNA, the CDR3 is TGTGCCAGCAGCTCAGGACGTCTAGACACCGGGGAGCTGTTTTTT. The rearrangement links TRBV9 to TRBJ2-2; D gene uncertain. The CDR3 is 15 residues long. Trimming removed 4 bases at V and 3 bases at J, with 13 bases between. Germline V gives CDR1 SGDLS, CDR2 YYNGEE.

In this sample, this clone turned up a few times. The chain recombines TRBV4-1 with TRBJ2-7; 7 bases are shared with TRBD2. Germline trimming cut 4 bases from V and 3 bases from J; bases unmatched to any gene: 9. The CDR3 runs 15 residues. Germline-derived CDR1 and CDR2 are MGHRA and YSYEKL. CDR3 coding DNA: TGCGCCAGCAGCCGGACTAGTCTCCAGGGCTACGAGCAGTACTTC. This sequence encodes CASSRTSLQGYEQYF.

The chain employs TRBV19 and TRBJ2-7; D uncertain. CDR3 size: 14 residues. V was cut by 4 bases and J by 4 bases, with 14 bases left in between. Germline V CDR1 and CDR2: LNHDA, SQIVND (reference sequence). DNA for the CDR3: TGTGCCAGTAGTACCGGGCCCGAGGAATACGAGCAGTACTTC. Translating it yields CASSTGPEEYEQYF.

J is TRBJ2-4 and V is TRBV6-5; 8 nucleotides line up with TRBD1. The V gene's germline CDR1 is MNHEY and CDR2 SVGAGI. The CDR3 is made up of 14 amino acids. J lost 6 bases, V lost 7 bases, and 8 bases had no gene match. CDR3 residues: CASTPDRGRNIQYF. The CDR3 DNA follows: TGTGCCAGCACCCCAGACAGGGGACGAAACATTCAGTACTTC.

The chain recombines TRBV6-5 with TRBJ1-4, with D hard to call. CDR1 and CDR2 (germline): MNHEY, SVGAGI. CDR3 length equals 15 residues. The V end lost 7 bases, the J end lost 4 bases, and 16 bases lay between the germline ends. This CDR3 reads CASTRSKGNNEKLFF. DNA of the CDR3: TGTGCCAGCACTCGTTCGAAGGGAAATAATGAAAAACTGTTTTTT.

The V and J genes are TRBV12-3 or TRBV12-4 and TRBJ2-7; D remains ambiguous. V lost 4 bases and J 3 bases, leaving 10 bases between the germline ends. CDR3 size: 13 residues. CDR3: CASSWNSLYEQYF. The CDR3 bases are TGTGCCAGCAGTTGGAACTCGCTCTACGAGCAGTACTTC.

This chain links TRBV7-7 with TRBJ2-2; 9 bases agree with TRBD1. Germline loops: CDR1 SSHAT, CDR2 FNYEAQ (reference sequence). The J segment lost 6 bases and the V segment lost 3 bases, leaving 2 bases of the junction unmatched. The CDR3 consists of 14 residues. The chain's CDR3 is CASSFGTGSGELFF. CDR3 DNA sequence: TGTGCCAGCAGCTTTGGGACAGGGTCCGGGGAGCTGTTTTTT. The full variable domain, with the rest looked up from reference TRBV7-7 and TRBJ2-2, is GAGVSQSPRYKVTKRGQDVTLRCDPISSHATLYWYQQALGQGPEFLTYFNYEAQPDKSGLPSDRFSAERPEGSISTLTIQRTEQRDSAMYRCASSFGTGSGELFFGEGSRLTVL.

The V call is TRBV15, the J call TRBJ2-2; TRBD2 is a possible D gene (6 bases). The CDR3 runs 17 residues. Germline CDR1 is LNHNV and CDR2 is YYDKDF (reference sequence). The V and J ends lost 0 bases and 5 bases respectively, with 16 bases between them. Written as DNA, the CDR3 is TGTGCCACCAGCAGAGATCGTTGGCGGGATCGGACCGGGGAGCTGTTTTTT. It specifies CATSRDRWRDRTGELFF.

This clone came up once. This chain uses TRBV21-1 with TRBJ1-5; TRBD1, the table's D call, was not compared with the DNA. TRBV21-1 is described as a pseudogene. This CDR3 has 17 amino acids. CDR3 amino acids: CASSKEVRGRRDQPQHF. CDR3 bases: TGTGCCAGCAGCAAAGAAGTCAGGGGGCGGCGAGATCAGCCCCAGCATTTT.

The chain has TRBV11-2 and TRBJ1-6; perhaps TRBD1 as D (6 bases). V was pared by 4 bases and J by 7 bases, with 11 bases between. Per the germline V gene, CDR1 is SGHAT and CDR2 is FQNNGV. This CDR3 has 14 residues. The CDR3 DNA reads TGTGCCAGCAGCTCAGACAGGCTAAATTCACCCCTCCACTTT. This encodes CASSSDRLNSPLHF.

The genes are TRBV3-1 (or the pseudogene TRBV3-2) and TRBJ2-5, with TRBD2 identical over 11 bases. Losses at the gene ends were 0 bases for V and 5 bases for J; bases not matched to a gene: 8. Germline CDR1 is LGHDT and CDR2 is YNNKEL (reference sequence). CDR3 length: 17 residues. The CDR3 sequence: CASSQERTSGYVETQYF. CDR3 bases: TGTGCCAGCAGCCAAGAGAGGACTAGCGGGTATGTTGAGACCCAGTACTTC.

The V and J genes are TRBV9 and TRBJ1-1; D might be TRBD1 (5 bases). With 4 bases removed from V and 4 bases from J, the gap between germline ends came to 11 bases. From germline, CDR1 is SGDLS and CDR2 YYNGEE. This CDR3 is built from 13 residues. Here the CDR3 DNA reads TGTGCCAGCAGCCCCGCCGGGGCCACTGAAGCTTTCTTT. Protein product: CASSPAGATEAFF. The complete variable domain, with remaining parts taken from reference TRBV9 and TRBJ1-1, reads DSGVTQTPKHLITATGQRVTLRCSPRSGDLSVYWYQQSLDQGLQFLIQYYNGEERAKGNILERFSAQQFPDLHSELNLSSLELGDSALYFCASSPAGATEAFFGQGTRLTVV.